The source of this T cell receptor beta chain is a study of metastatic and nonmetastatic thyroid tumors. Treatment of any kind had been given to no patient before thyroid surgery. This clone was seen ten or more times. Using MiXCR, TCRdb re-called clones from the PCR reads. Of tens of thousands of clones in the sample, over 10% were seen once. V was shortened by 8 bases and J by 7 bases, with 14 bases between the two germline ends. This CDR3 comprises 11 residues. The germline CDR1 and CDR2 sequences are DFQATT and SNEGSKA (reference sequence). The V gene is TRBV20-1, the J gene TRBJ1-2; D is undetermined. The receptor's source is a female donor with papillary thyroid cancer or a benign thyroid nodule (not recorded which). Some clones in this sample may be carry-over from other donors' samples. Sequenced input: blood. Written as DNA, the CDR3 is TGCAGTCCCAAGGCGGAGTTTGGCTACACCTTC. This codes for CSPKAEFGYTF.